The T cell receptor beta chain under discussion was sequenced for a study of prognosis after radiotherapy for stage I lung cancer. Turning to the study itself: Roughly seven of the patients had squamous cell carcinoma tumors, while twelve had adenocarcinoma tumors. Stereotactic body radiotherapy was given without concurrent therapy in all patients.

This clonotype appeared many times. What it binds is unknown. By two-round multiplex PCR, the TCR beta CDR3 was amplified from genomic DNA. TRBV and TRBJ genes each had their own specific primers in first-round PCR. MiXCR was run by TCRdb on the multiplex PCR reads, yielding one entry per CDR3 protein. The table shows some 39,000 distinct CDR3 sequences, with approximately 25% occurring only once. CDR3 length: 15 residues. The V end was cut by 5 bases, the J end by 0 bases, with 11 bases between. Germline assignment: CDR1 SNHLY and CDR2 FYNNEI. Whole-study findings and limits: Unique TCR clone counts were lower following stereotactic body radiation therapy (median roughly 9,900 versus 7,200).

This specimen was PBMCs, taken before or after stereotactic body radiation therapy (not recorded which). The genes are TRBV2 and TRBJ1-5; no firm D call. This receptor was taken from a donor of 50 years or more with non-small cell lung cancer. The DNA for the CDR3 is TGTGCCAGCAGTCAAGACGGATTTAGCAATCAGCCCCAGCATTTT. It translates to CASSQDGFSNQPQHF.